One and the same sample provided the 12 T cell receptor beta chains below, sequenced in a study of cytomegalovirus exposure and HLA in healthy donors. With 60 Vbeta and 13 Jbeta primers, the PCR was carried out. Repertoires were generated with immunoSEQ multiplex PCR, while TCRdb's copy carries only in-frame clones and drops some. The table records over 80,000 clones, about three quarters of them present only once. Sequenced input: PBMCs. These receptors came from a man in his 60s in good health and CMV-seropositive.

Comment on this clone: The same CDR3 arises from other DNA sequences in this sample as well. The chain carries TRBV27 and TRBJ1-4; TRBD1 might be the D (5 bases). The length of the CDR3 is 14 residues. V gave up 6 bases and J gave up 7 bases, with 15 bases separating them. Germline V gives CDR1 MNHEY, CDR2 SMNVEV (reference sequence). As DNA, the CDR3 is TGTGCCAGCAGGAGGCAGGGTTCAGGTGAAAAACTGTTTTTT. Amino acids: CASRRQGSGEKLFF.

The genes are TRBV29-1 and TRBJ2-7; 9 bases align to TRBD1. Per germline, CDR1 SQVTM and CDR2 ANQGSEA. The junction had 3 bases not matched to a gene; V was cut back by 7 bases and J by 2 bases. The CDR3 covers 12 residues. CDR3 coding DNA: TGCAGCGCGGGGACAGGGACCTACGAGCAGTACTTC. Amino acid sequence: CSAGTGTYEQYF.

The chain joins TRBV20-1 to TRBJ2-1; the D gene is possibly TRBD2 (5 bases). Trimming took 2 bases from V and 15 from J, leaving 14 bases between them. This CDR3 region has 11 residues. Germline loops: CDR1 DFQATT, CDR2 SNEGSKA (reference sequence). The CDR3, as DNA: TGCAGTGCTAGAATTTACAATGAGGGGTTCTTC. This codes for CSARIYNEGFF.

The chain combines TRBV4-3 with TRBJ2-1, with 9 nucleotides matching TRBD2. CDR3 size: 18 residues. Germline lookup yields CDR1 LGHNA and CDR2 YSLEER. V dropped 3 bases and J dropped 6; count of bases not matched to a gene: 15. As DNA, the CDR3 is TGCGCCAGCAGCCATCTACGGGCTAGGGCGGGGGGGATCAATGAGCAGTTCTTC. This codes for CASSHLRARAGGINEQFF.

This chain uses TRBV6-4 with TRBJ2-2, with 10 bases aligning to TRBD1. The junction had 15 bases not matched to a gene; V was cut back by 4 bases and J by 7 bases. The V gene's germline CDR1 is MRHNA and CDR2 SNTAGT. The CDR3 runs 18 residues. CDR3 DNA: TGTGCCAGCAGTGTTTCAAGACAGGGGGCCAGAGGGGGCGGGGAGCTGTTTTTT. Its translation is CASSVSRQGARGGGELFF.

The chain combines TRBV19 with TRBJ1-5; D possibly corresponds to TRBD1 (6 bases). CDR3 length equals 14 residues. Trimming removed 4 bases at V and 4 bases at J, with 11 bases between. Germline V gene lookup returns CDR1 LNHDA and CDR2 SQIVND (reference sequence). DNA of the CDR3: TGTGCCAGTAGTAGTGGACAGATAAATCAGCCCCAGCATTTT. It is translated as CASSSGQINQPQHF.

This clone was observed a single time. This sequence joins TRBV5-6 and TRBJ2-1; 8 nucleotides agree with TRBD2. The CDR3 is made up of 17 amino acids. CDR1 SGHDT and CDR2 YYEEEE come from the germline V gene. J lost 3 bases, V lost 3 bases, and 11 bases had no gene match. The CDR3 coding sequence is TGTGCCAGCAGCTCGCTGTCCCAGCGGGGGATCTACAATGAGCAGTTCTTC. This sequence encodes CASSSLSQRGIYNEQFF.

The genes are TRBV6-1 and TRBJ2-7, with 8 bases that match TRBD2. There are 15 residues in the CDR3. After removal of 6 bases from V and 2 bases from J, the junction contained 9 bases not matched to a gene. CDR1 and CDR2 (germline): MNHNS, SASEGT. The CDR3 is CASRKRSGGTYEQYF. The DNA of the CDR3 is TGTGCCAGCAGGAAGAGGAGCGGGGGAACCTACGAGCAGTACTTC.

V and J are TRBV6-5 and TRBJ2-1; TRBD1 aligns across 9 bases. The CDR3 length is 14 residues. J lost 8 bases, V lost 2 bases, and 4 bases had no gene match. In germline, CDR1 is MNHEY, CDR2 SVGAGI. In DNA, the CDR3 is TGTGCCAGCAGTTACGGGACAGGGATCTATGAGCAGTTCTTC. Amino acids: CASSYGTGIYEQFF.

The table lists this clone with a few counts. This chain joins TRBV5-1 and TRBJ1-1; a weak D match, TRBD1 (5 bases). The CDR3 contains 14 residues. Looked up from germline, CDR1 is SGHRS and CDR2 is YFSETQ. Trimming left V 6 bases short and J 4 bases short, with 16 bases between. In DNA form, the CDR3 reads TGCGCCAGCATGAATGGGGCAGGGTTCACTGAAGCTTTCTTT. Translated, it gives CASMNGAGFTEAFF.

This sequence joins TRBV4-1 and TRBJ2-7; maybe TRBD2 (5 bases). Germline CDR1 and CDR2: MGHRA and YSYEKL. The V end lost 0 bases, the J end lost 5 bases, and 14 bases lay between the germline ends. The CDR3 has 15 amino acids. DNA of the CDR3: TGCGCCAGCAGCCAAGATGAGGGAAGATTTGACGAGCAGTACTTC. Translating it yields CASSQDEGRFDEQYF.

This clone has a single count. The V call is TRBV30, the J call TRBJ2-5, with 11 bases identical to TRBD2. Germline CDR1 and CDR2: GTSNPN and SVGIG (reference sequence). The CDR3 has 15 amino acids. Trimming removed 3 bases from V and 5 bases from J; junction bases left unmatched: 8. DNA of the CDR3: TGTGCCTGGAGAAGGCTAGCGGGGGGTGGGGAGACCCAGTACTTC. It is translated as CAWRRLAGGGETQYF.